Following are 12 T cell receptor beta chains from one sample sequenced in a study of blood T cell repertoires in COVID-19. The protocol was immunoSEQ multiplex PCR, while the TCRdb copy is restricted to in-frame clones and leaves out a portion. The repertoire includes 250,000 to 300,000 clones, 75% to 90% of them detected once, and 2% to 2.5% sits in the top ten. What was sequenced was peripheral blood. These receptors came from a man between 45 and 60 years old with acute or convalescent COVID-19.

The chain couples TRBV30 to TRBJ2-5; the match to TRBD2 covers 7 bases. The V gene's germline CDR1 is GTSNPN and CDR2 SVGIG (reference sequence). V dropped 4 bases and J dropped 5; count of bases not matched to a gene: 16. The CDR3 runs 16 residues. This CDR3 is CAWIGGQAGDGETQYF. The CDR3 DNA sequence: TGTGCCTGGATCGGTGGGCAGGCGGGAGACGGGGAGACCCAGTACTTC. The full variable domain, in which reference TRBV30 and TRBJ2-5 provide the parts outside the CDR3, is SQTIHQWPATLVQPVGSPLSLECTVEGTSNPNLYWYRQAAGRGLQLLFYSVGIGQISSEVPQNLSASRPQDRQFILSSKKLLLSDSGFYLCAWIGGQAGDGETQYFGPGTRLLVL.

V is TRBV10-3 and J is TRBJ2-1; the match to TRBD2 covers 14 bases. This CDR3 is built from 15 residues. J gave up 5 bases and V 10 bases, and 7 bases lay outside the gene matches. Germline V CDR1 and CDR2: ENHRY, SYGVKD. The CDR3 reads CATRTSGGSNNEQFF. CDR3 bases: TGTGCCACCCGGACTAGCGGGGGGTCTAACAATGAGCAGTTCTTC.

The V and J genes are TRBV18 and TRBJ2-4, with no clear D. V lost 4 bases and J 0 bases, leaving 13 bases between the germline ends. Germline values: CDR1 KGHSH, CDR2 LQKENI. This CDR3 contains 16 residues. The chain's CDR3 is CASSRAQNLAKNIQYF. The CDR3 nucleotides are TGTGCCAGCTCACGGGCACAGAATCTAGCCAAAAACATTCAGTACTTC.

This chain uses TRBV6-2 or TRBV6-3 with TRBJ1-5; 8 bases align to TRBD1. With 5 bases clipped from V and 11 bases from J, the junction kept 8 bases outside the gene matches. This CDR3 has 13 amino acids. The germline CDR1 and CDR2 sequences are MNHEY and SVGEGT. In DNA form, the CDR3 reads TGTGCCAGCAGTAGCACAGGGGGTTTGGCCCAGCATTTT. As protein: CASSSTGGLAQHF.

This chain uses TRBV6-5 with TRBJ1-1, with D possibly being TRBD1 (6 bases). CDR1 and CDR2 (germline): MNHEY, SVGAGI. The CDR3 contains 15 residues. Trimming left V 8 bases short and J 1 base short, with 17 bases between. The DNA for the CDR3 is TGTGCCAGCTCCGAGGGCGGGGGCTGGAACACTGAAGCTTTCTTT. This gives the protein CASSEGGGWNTEAFF.

The sample holds one count of this clone. V gene TRBV10-3 combines with J gene TRBJ2-1, with 7 nucleotides matching TRBD1. The CDR3 runs 15 residues. V shed 10 bases and J 3 bases; nucleotides not matched to a gene: 12. The V gene's germline CDR1 is ENHRY and CDR2 SYGVKD. The DNA for the CDR3 is TGTGCCACTAGGGCTCCCCGGGACAGCTACAATGAGCAGTTCTTC. This sequence encodes CATRAPRDSYNEQFF.

The chain recombines TRBV2 with TRBJ2-1; no definite D call. The length of the CDR3 is 12 residues. CDR1 and CDR2 from the germline V gene are SNHLY and FYNNEI. Trimming cost V 7 bases and J 6 bases, with 10 bases left between them. CDR3 nucleotide sequence: TGTGCCAGCAAGCCCGATGGCAATGAGCAGTTCTTC. This sequence encodes CASKPDGNEQFF.

This chain joins TRBV10-3 and TRBJ2-5; no reliable D call. The CDR3 has 14 residues. The germline V and J ends were trimmed by 0 bases and 4 bases, with 9 bases remaining between them. Germline CDR1 ENHRY, CDR2 SYGVKD. CDR3 coding DNA: TGTGCCATCAGTGAGTCAGCCCGGTTAGAGACCCAGTACTTC. Its protein is CAISESARLETQYF.

This clone has only one observation. This rearrangement joins TRBV3-1 (or the pseudogene TRBV3-2) to TRBJ1-2, with D possibly matching TRBD1 (6 bases). Trimming pared 1 base from V and 4 bases from J, leaving 10 bases between. In germline, CDR1 is LGHDT, CDR2 YNNKEL (reference sequence). The CDR3 loop spans 14 amino acids. CDR3 coding DNA: TGTGCCAGCAGCCAAGGGGGGGGGCTCTATGGCTACACCTTC. Residues: CASSQGGGLYGYTF.

The chain recombines TRBV18 with TRBJ2-7, with D possibly TRBD1 on 6 matching bases. The V gene's germline CDR1 is KGHSH and CDR2 LQKENI. V lost 3 bases to trimming and J lost 4 bases, with 13 bases between them. The CDR3 runs 14 residues. DNA of the CDR3: TGTGCCAGCTCACCTCCTGGACAGTTATACGAGCAGTACTTC. Its translation: CASSPPGQLYEQYF. Full variable domain (outside the CDR3, taken from reference TRBV18 and TRBJ2-7): NAGVMQNPRHLVRRRGQEARLRCSPMKGHSHVYWYRQLPEEGLKFMVYLQKENIIDESGMPKERFSAEFPKEGPSILRIQQVVRGDSAAYFCASSPPGQLYEQYFGPGTRLTVT.

The chain links TRBV6-5 to TRBJ1-6; TRBD1 matches 9 bases. CDR1 and CDR2 (germline): MNHEY, SVGAGI. The ends lost 10 bases at V and 7 bases at J; junction bases unmatched: 2. This CDR3 is 12 amino acids long. The CDR3 DNA reads TGTGCCACCGGACAGGGGAATTCACCCCTCCACTTT. Translated: CATGQGNSPLHF.

The chain has TRBV18 and TRBJ1-6; the D gene is possibly TRBD1 (5 bases). In germline, CDR1 is KGHSH, CDR2 LQKENI. This CDR3 is 14 amino acids long. V was trimmed by 2 bases and J by 13 bases, leaving 15 bases between them. The CDR3 loop reads CASSPLEGPHPLHF. In DNA form, the CDR3 reads TGTGCCAGCTCACCATTGGAGGGGCCTCATCCCCTCCACTTT.